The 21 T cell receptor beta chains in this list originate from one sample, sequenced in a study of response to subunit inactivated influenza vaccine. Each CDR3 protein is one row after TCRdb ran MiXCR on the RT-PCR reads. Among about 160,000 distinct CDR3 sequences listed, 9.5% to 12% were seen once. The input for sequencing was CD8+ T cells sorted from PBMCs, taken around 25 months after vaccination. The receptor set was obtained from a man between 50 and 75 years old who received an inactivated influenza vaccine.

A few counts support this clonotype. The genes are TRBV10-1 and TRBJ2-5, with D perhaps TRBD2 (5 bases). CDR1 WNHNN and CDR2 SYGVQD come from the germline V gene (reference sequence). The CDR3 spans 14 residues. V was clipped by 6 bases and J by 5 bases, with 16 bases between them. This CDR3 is CASSPSTSMETQYF. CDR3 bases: TGCGCCAGCAGCCCATCAACTAGTATGGAGACCCAGTACTTC.

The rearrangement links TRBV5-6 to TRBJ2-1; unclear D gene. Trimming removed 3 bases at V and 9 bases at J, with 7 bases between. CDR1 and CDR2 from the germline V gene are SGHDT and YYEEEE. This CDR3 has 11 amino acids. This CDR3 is CASSSTGEQFF. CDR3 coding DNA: TGTGCCAGCAGCTCCACGGGTGAGCAGTTCTTC.

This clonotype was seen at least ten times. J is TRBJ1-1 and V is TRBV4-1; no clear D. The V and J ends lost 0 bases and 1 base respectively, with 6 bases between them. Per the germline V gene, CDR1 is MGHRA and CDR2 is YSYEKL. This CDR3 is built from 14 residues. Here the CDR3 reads CASSQDGKNTEAFF. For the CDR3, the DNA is TGCGCCAGCAGCCAAGACGGGAAGAACACTGAAGCTTTCTTT.

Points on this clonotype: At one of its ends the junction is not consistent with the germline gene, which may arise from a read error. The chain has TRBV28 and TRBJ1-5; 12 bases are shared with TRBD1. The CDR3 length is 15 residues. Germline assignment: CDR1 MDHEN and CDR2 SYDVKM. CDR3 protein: CASSWGTGGKQPQHF. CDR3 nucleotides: TGTGCCAGCAGTTGGGGGACAGGGGGCAAGCAGCCCCAGCATTTT. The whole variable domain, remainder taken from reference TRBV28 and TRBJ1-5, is DVKVTQSSRYLVKRTGEKVFLECVQDMDHENMFWYRQDPGLGLRLIYFSYDVKMKEKGDIPEGYSVSREKKERFSLILESASTNQTSMYLCASSWGTGGKQPQHFGDGTRLSIL.

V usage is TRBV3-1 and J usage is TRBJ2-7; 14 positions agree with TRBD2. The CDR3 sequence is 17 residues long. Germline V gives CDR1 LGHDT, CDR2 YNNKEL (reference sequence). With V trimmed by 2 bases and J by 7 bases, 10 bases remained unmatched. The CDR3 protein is CASSQSLTSGRAEEQYF. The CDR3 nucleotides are TGTGCCAGCAGCCAATCACTGACTAGCGGGAGGGCGGAAGAGCAGTACTTC.

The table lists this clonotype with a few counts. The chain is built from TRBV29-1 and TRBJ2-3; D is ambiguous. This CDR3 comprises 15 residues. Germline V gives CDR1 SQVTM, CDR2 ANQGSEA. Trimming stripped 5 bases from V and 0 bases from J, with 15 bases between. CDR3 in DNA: TGCAGCGTTCAGCTGAACTATGCTAGCACAGATACGCAGTATTTT. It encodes CSVQLNYASTDTQYF.

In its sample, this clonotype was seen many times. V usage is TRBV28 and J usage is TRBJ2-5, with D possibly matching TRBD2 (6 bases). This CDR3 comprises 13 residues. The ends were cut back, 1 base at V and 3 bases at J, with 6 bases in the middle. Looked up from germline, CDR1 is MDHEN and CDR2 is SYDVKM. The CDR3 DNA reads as TGTGCCAGCAGTTTATCGGGGGAAGAGACCCAGTACTTC. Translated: CASSLSGEETQYF.

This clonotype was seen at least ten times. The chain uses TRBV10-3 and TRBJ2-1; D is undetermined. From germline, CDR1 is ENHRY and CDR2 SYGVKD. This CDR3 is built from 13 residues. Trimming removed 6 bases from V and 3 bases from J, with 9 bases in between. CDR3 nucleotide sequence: TGTGCCATCAGCGTGGCCATCTACAATGAGCAGTTCTTC. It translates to CAISVAIYNEQFF.

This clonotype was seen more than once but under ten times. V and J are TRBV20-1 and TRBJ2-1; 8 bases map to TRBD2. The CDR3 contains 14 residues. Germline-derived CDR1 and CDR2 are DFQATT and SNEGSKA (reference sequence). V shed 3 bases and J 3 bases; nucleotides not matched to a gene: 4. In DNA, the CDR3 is TGCAGTGCTAGCGGGGGGGAGGTCTACAATGAGCAGTTCTTC. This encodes CSASGGEVYNEQFF.

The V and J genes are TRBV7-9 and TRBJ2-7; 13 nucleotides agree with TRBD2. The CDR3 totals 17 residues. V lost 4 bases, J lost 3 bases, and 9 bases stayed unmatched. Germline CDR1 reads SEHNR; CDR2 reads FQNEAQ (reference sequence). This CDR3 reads CASSSAGTSGDFYEQYF. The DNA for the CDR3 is TGTGCCAGCAGCTCAGCCGGGACTAGCGGGGACTTCTACGAGCAGTACTTC.

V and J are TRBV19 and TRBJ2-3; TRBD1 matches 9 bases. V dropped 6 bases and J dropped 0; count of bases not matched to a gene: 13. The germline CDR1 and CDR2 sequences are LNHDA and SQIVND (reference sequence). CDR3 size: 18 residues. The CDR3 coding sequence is TGTGCCAGTAGCCCCCTCAGCCGGGGACAGGGTAGCACAGATACGCAGTATTTT. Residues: CASSPLSRGQGSTDTQYF.

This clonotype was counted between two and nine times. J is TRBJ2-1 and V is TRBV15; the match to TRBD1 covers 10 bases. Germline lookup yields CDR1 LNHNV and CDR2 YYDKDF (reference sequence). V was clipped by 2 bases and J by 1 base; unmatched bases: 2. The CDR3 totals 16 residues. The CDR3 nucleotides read TGTGCCACCAGCAGATGGACAGGGGGATCCTACAATGAGCAGTTCTTC. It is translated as CATSRWTGGSYNEQFF. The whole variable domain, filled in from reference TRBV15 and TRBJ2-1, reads DAMVIQNPRYQVTQFGKPVTLSCSQTLNHNVMYWYQQKSSQAPKLLFHYYDKDFNNEADTPDNFQSRRPNTSFCFLDIRSPGLGDTAMYLCATSRWTGGSYNEQFFGPGTRLTVL.

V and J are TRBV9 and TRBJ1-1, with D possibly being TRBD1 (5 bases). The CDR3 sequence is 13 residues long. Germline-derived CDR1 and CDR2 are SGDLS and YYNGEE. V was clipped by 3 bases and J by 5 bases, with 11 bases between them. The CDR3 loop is CASSGGDRTEAFF. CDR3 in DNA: TGTGCCAGCAGCGGAGGGGACCGGACTGAAGCTTTCTTT. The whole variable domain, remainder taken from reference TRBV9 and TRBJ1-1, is DSGVTQTPKHLITATGQRVTLRCSPRSGDLSVYWYQQSLDQGLQFLIQYYNGEERAKGNILERFSAQQFPDLHSELNLSSLELGDSALYFCASSGGDRTEAFFGQGTRLTVV.

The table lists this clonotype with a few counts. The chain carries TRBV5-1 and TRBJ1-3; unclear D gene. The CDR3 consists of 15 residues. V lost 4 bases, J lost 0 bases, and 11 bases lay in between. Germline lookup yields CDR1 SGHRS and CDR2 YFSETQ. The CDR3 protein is CASSPYVDSGNTIYF. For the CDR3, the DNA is TGCGCCAGCAGCCCCTACGTTGACTCTGGAAACACCATATATTTT.

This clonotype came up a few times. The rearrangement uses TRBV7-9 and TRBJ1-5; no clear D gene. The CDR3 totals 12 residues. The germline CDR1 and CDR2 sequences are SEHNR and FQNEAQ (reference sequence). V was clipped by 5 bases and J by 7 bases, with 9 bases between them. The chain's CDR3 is CASSRAEQPQHF. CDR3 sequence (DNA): TGTGCCAGCAGCCGTGCGGAACAGCCCCAGCATTTT.

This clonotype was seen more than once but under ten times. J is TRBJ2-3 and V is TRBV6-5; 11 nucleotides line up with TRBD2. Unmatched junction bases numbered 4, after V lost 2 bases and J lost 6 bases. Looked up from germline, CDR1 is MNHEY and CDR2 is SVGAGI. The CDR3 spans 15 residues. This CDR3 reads CASSYALAGVDTQYF. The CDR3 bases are TGTGCCAGCAGTTACGCACTAGCGGGGGTGGATACGCAGTATTTT.

CDR3 DNA: TGTGCCAGCAGCGTATACGGGACTGGAAACACCATATATTTT. This translates into CASSVYGTGNTIYF. The chain has TRBV9 and TRBJ1-3; D ambiguous. The V end was cut by 1 base, the J end by 2 bases, with 7 bases between. CDR3 length: 14 residues. CDR1 SGDLS and CDR2 YYNGEE come from the germline V gene.

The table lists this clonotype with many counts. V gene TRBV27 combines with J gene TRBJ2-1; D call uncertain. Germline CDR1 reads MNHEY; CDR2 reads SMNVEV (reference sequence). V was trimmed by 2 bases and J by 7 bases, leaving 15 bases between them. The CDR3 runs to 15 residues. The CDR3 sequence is CASSLLRQIGNEQFF. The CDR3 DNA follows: TGTGCCAGCAGTTTACTTCGACAAATCGGGAATGAGCAGTTCTTC.

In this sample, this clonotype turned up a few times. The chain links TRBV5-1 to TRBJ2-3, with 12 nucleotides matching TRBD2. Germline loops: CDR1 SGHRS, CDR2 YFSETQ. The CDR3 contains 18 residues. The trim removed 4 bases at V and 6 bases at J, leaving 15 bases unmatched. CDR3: CASSLYERLAGAGDTQYF. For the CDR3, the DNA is TGCGCCAGCAGCCTATACGAGAGACTAGCGGGGGCTGGGGATACGCAGTATTTT.

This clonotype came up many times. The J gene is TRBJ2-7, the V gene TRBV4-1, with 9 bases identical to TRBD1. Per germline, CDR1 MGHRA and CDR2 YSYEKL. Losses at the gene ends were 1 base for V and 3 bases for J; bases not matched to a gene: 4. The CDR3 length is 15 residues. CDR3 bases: TGCGCCAGCAGCCAAGGGACAGGGGTGGGCTACGAGCAGTACTTC. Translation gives CASSQGTGVGYEQYF.

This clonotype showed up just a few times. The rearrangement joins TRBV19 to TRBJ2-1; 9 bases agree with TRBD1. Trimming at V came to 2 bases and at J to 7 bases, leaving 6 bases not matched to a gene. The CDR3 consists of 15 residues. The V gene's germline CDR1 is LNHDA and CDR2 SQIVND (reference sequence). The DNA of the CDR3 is TGTGCCAGTAGTATATGGGGACAGGGAAGAAATGAGCAGTTCTTC. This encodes CASSIWGQGRNEQFF.